The subject of this entry is one TCR beta chain. Its target is not known. Germline assignment: CDR1 MNHEY and CDR2 SMNVEV (reference sequence). Trimming took off 5 bases at V and 0 bases at J, with 20 bases between the two ends. The CDR3 is made up of 18 amino acids. The data originate from a study of cytomegalovirus exposure and HLA in healthy donors. The study's findings and limits: With DRB1 most and HLA-C fewest, TCR association rates differed between HLA loci in a later analysis. The study designated 150 or so TCR beta chains cytomegalovirus-associated.

The study ran its PCR with 60 Vbeta and 13 Jbeta primers. The protocol was immunoSEQ multiplex PCR, while the TCRdb copy is restricted to in-frame clones and leaves out a portion. The sample holds 150,000 or so clones; approximately 71% are singletons and the top ten take approximately 11%. This TCR came from a man aged 18 to 29 in good health and CMV-seropositive. The V call is TRBV27, the J call TRBJ1-5, with D possibly being TRBD1 (6 bases). Sequenced input: PBMCs. The chain's CDR3 is CASSLEPPGQISNQPQHF. CDR3 DNA: TGTGCCAGCAGTCTAGAACCCCCTGGACAGATTAGCAATCAGCCCCAGCATTTT.